This T cell receptor beta chain was identified during a study of regulatory T cells in long-lasting Graves disease. Study details: Under 3 months of antithyroid drugs had been taken by newly diagnosed Graves' patients. Study-wide findings and caveats: TCR diversity in persistent Graves' patients was below that of newly diagnosed ones.

The CDR3 sequence is 15 residues long. V shed 6 bases, J shed 6 bases, and the junction held 5 bases outside the gene matches. Germline V gene sequence: CDR1 LNHDA, CDR2 SQIVND (reference sequence). There are a few counts of this clonotype. Its target is unknown. Time point reported: newly diagnosed GD, antithyroid drugs for less than 3 months. Making the TCR library involved RNA that had been extracted from PBMCs. Arm-PCR of CDR3 regions and iRepertoire HTBI primers were the basis on which TCR beta libraries were built. TCRdb re-derived calls from the multiplex PCR reads in MiXCR, one entry per CDR3 protein. The table includes around 500,000 distinct CDR3 sequences, 13% detected once. These same data were also listed under a study on T cells in Graves' hyperthyroidism and ophthalmopathy. This second study says: RT-PCR in the first round (using the HTBI primer set) targeted the TCR CDR3.

The sample was peripheral blood mononuclear cells (PBMCs), taken at new diagnosis, from a patient treated with antithyroid drugs. The receptor was isolated from a man aged 25 to 45 with Graves disease. The chain employs TRBV19 and TRBJ2-3; 14 positions match TRBD2. The CDR3 is CASRHGTSGSDTQYF. The DNA of the CDR3 is TGTGCCAGTAGACACGGGACTAGCGGGAGTGATACGCAGTATTTT.